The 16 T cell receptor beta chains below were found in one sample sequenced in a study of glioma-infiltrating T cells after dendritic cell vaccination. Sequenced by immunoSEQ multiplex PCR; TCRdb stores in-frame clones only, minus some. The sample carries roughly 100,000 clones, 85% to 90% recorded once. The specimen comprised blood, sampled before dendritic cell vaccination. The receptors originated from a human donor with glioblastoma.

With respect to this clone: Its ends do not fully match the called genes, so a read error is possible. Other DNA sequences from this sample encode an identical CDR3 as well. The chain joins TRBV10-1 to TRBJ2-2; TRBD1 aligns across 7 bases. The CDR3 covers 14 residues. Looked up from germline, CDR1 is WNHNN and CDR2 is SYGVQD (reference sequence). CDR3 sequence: CASSDRGNTGELFF. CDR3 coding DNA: TGCGCCAGCAGTGACAGGGGGAACACCGGGGAGCTGTTCTTT.

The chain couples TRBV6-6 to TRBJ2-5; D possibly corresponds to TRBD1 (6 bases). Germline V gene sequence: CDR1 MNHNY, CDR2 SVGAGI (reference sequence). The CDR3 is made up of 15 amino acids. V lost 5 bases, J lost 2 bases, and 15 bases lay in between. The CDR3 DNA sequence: TGTGCCAGCAGTCGGGGTGGAGGACAGCAAGAGACCCAGTACTTC. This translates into CASSRGGGQQETQYF.

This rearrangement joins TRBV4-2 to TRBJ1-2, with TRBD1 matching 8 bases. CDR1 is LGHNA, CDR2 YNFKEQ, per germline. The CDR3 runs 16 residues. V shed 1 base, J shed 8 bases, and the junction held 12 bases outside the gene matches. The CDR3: CASSQAISTGEGGYTF. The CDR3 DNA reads TGTGCCAGCAGCCAAGCAATCTCGACAGGGGAAGGAGGCTACACCTTC.

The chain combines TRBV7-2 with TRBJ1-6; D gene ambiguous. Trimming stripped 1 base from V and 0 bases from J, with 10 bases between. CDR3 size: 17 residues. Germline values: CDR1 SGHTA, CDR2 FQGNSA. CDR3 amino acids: CASSLERAGSYNSPLHF. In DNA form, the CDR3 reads TGTGCCAGCAGCTTAGAAAGAGCAGGCTCCTATAATTCACCCCTCCACTTT.

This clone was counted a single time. CDR3: CASSPGTGDSPLHF. The CDR3 DNA reads as TGTGCCAGCAGCCCCGGGACAGGGGATTCACCCCTCCACTTT. The chain recombines TRBV27 with TRBJ1-6; 10 nucleotides match TRBD1. J gave up 8 bases and V 6 bases, and 4 bases lay outside the gene matches. Germline values: CDR1 MNHEY, CDR2 SMNVEV (reference sequence). The CDR3 consists of 14 residues.

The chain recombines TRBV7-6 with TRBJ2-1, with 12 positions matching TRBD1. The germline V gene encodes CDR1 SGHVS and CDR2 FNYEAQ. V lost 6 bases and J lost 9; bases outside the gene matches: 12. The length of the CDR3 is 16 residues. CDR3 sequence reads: CASSHGPGQGAFEQFF. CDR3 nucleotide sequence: TGTGCCAGCAGTCACGGGCCGGGACAGGGGGCTTTTGAGCAGTTCTTC.

CDR3 sequence: CAISPGQGSYEQYF. CDR3 DNA sequence: TGTGCCATCAGCCCCGGACAGGGCTCCTACGAGCAGTACTTC. The V gene is TRBV10-3, the J gene TRBJ2-7; 8 bases fit TRBD1. Looked up from germline, CDR1 is ENHRY and CDR2 is SYGVKD. This CDR3 has 14 residues. V lost 6 bases to trimming and J lost 0 bases; unmatched junction nucleotides: 4.

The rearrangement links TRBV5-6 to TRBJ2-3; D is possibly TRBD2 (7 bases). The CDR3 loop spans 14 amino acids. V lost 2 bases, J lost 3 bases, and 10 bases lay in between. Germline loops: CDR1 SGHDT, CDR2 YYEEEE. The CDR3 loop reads CASSFEGGTDTQYF. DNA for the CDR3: TGTGCCAGCAGCTTTGAGGGGGGGACAGATACGCAGTATTTT.

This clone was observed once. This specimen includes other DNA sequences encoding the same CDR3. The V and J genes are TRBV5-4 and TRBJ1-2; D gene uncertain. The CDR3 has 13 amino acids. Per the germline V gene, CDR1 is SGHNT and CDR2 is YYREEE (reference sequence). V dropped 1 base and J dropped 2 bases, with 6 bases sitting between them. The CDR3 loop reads CASSLTVNYGYTF. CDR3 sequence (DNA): TGTGCCAGCAGCTTGACAGTGAACTATGGCTACACCTTC.

DNA of the CDR3: TGTGCCAGCAGCTCCTACCTGACAGGGTCCTATGGCTACACCTTC. It translates to CASSSYLTGSYGYTF. The chain carries TRBV7-2 and TRBJ1-2; 7 bases match TRBD1. V lost 4 bases, J lost 4 bases, and 9 bases stayed unmatched. There are 15 residues in the CDR3. CDR1 and CDR2 (germline): SGHTA, FQGNSA.

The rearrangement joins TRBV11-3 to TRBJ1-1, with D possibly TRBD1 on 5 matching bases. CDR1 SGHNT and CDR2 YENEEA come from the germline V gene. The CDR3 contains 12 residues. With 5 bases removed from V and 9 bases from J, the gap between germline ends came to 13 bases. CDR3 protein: CASSVRDFKAFF. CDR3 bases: TGTGCCAGCAGCGTCCGGGACTTCAAAGCTTTCTTT.

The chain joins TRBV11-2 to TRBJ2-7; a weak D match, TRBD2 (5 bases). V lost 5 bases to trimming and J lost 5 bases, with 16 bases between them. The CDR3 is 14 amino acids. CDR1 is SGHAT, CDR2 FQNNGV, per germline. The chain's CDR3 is CASSPRQTRDEQYF. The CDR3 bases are TGTGCCAGCAGCCCCAGGCAGACGAGGGACGAGCAGTACTTC.

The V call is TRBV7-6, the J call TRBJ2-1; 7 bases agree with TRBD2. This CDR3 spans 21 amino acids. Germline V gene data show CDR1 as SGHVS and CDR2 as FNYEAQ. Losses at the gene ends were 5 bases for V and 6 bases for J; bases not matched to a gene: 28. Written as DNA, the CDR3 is TGTGCCAGCAGCCCCAAGACCCGGGACTATTACACAAATCAGGGAGTCAATGAGCAGTTCTTC. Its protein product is CASSPKTRDYYTNQGVNEQFF.

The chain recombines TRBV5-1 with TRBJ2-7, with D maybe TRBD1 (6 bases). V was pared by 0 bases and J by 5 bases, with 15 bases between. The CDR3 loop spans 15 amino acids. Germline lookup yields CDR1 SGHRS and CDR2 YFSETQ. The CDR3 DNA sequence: TGCGCCAGCAGCTTGGTAGGGGCAGGGGTTGACGAGCAGTACTTC. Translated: CASSLVGAGVDEQYF.

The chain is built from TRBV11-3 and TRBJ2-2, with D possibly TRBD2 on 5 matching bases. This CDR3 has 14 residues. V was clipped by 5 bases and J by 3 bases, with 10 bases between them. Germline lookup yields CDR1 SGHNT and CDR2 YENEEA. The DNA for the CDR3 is TGTGCCAGCAGCGGGAGTGTGGACACCGGGGAGCTGTTTTTT. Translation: CASSGSVDTGELFF.

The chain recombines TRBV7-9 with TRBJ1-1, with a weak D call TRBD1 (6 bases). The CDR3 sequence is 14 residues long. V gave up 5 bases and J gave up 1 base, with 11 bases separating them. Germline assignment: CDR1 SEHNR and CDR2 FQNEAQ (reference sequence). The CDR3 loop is CASSAKGQNTEAFF. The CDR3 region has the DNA TGTGCCAGCAGCGCCAAGGGACAGAACACTGAAGCTTTCTTT.